Sequencing of this T cell receptor beta chain was carried out in a study of long-term antiretroviral therapy in people with HIV. General observations from the study: Clonal expansions arising prior to ART prevailed in the repertoire at every time point. HIV repertoires had narrower CDR3 length ranges than controls.

CDR3 length: 13 residues. Germline V CDR1 and CDR2: SQVTM, ANQGSEA. V lost 4 bases and J lost 3; bases outside the gene matches: 1. Sequencing relied on immunoSEQ assay v3.0, run at survey level. Here immunoSEQ multiplex PCR was the method, and the copy in TCRdb shows in-frame clones only, minus some. The sample shows roughly 36,000 clones, more than 75% of them seen only once. For this clone: Its antigen is undetermined.

The V gene is TRBV29-1, the J gene TRBJ1-4; 8 positions match TRBD1. The source is a woman in her twenties or thirties with HIV. This material consisted of unsorted PBMCs, taken approximately 2.9 years before starting antiretroviral therapy. CDR3 nucleotides: TGCAGCGTTGCCAGGGGGCCTAATGAAAAACTGTTTTTT. It translates to CSVARGPNEKLFF.